The source of this TCR beta chain is a study of blood T cell repertoires in COVID-19. Study details: The origin of the acute and convalescent COVID-19 samples was the United States, Italy and Spain. Nucleic acid was either cDNA or gDNA, and it came from T cells, B-cell-depleted T cells, or PBMCs.

With 4 bases removed from V and 6 bases from J, the gap between germline ends came to 10 bases. Per germline, CDR1 LGHDT and CDR2 YNNKEL (reference sequence). The CDR3 is made up of 13 amino acids. Original analysis: From reference gene primer amplification, estimates of nucleated cell counts were derived. TCRdb keeps only in-frame clones here, not all; method: immunoSEQ multiplex PCR. V and J calls and clone size are given by that table; D and trimming were obtained from the DNA. The repertoire consists of 30,000 to 50,000 clones, with around 79% occurring once and the leading ten covering approximately 23%.

The rearrangement joins TRBV3-1 (or the pseudogene TRBV3-2) to TRBJ2-1; D may be TRBD2 (6 bases). Specimen: peripheral blood. The receptor was isolated from a man between 65 and 79 years old with acute or convalescent COVID-19. CDR3 sequence (DNA): TGTGCCAGCAGCCCGCGGGGTGCCAATGAGCAGTTCTTC. Its protein is CASSPRGANEQFF.